This paragraph reports one T cell receptor (beta chain). Clones were read by immunoSEQ multiplex PCR, and TCRdb kept only the in-frame ones, dropping some. The sample holds 25,000 to 35,000 clones, 85% seen once. V lost 3 bases and J 5 bases, leaving 20 bases between the germline ends. There are 18 residues in the CDR3. From germline, CDR1 is SGHTA and CDR2 FQGNSA. This sample stems from a study of OX40 agonist ivuxolimab in advanced cancers. This sample comprised CD4+ or CD8+ T cells sorted from blood, obtained in a trial of the OX40 agonist ivuxolimab. The rearrangement joins TRBV7-2 to TRBJ1-6; D call uncertain. This receptor was identified in an adult with an advanced solid tumor such as melanoma, head and neck, liver or kidney cancer. The CDR3 DNA is TGTGCCAGCAGCTTTAAAGGTGGAGTAACACTCGATAATTCACCCCTCCACTTT. Residues: CASSFKGGVTLDNSPLHF. Filled out from reference TRBV7-2 and TRBJ1-6, the complete variable domain reads GAGVSQSPSNKVTEKGKDVELRCDPISGHTALYWYRQSLGQGLEFLIYFQGNSAPDKSGLPSDRFSAERTGGSVSTLTIQRTQQEDSAVYLCASSFKGGVTLDNSPLHFGNGTRLTVT.